These 22 T cell receptor beta chains were sequenced from one sample in a study of regulatory T cells in long-lasting Graves disease. Time point: newly diagnosed GD, antithyroid drugs for less than 3 months. Isolated PBMC RNA provided the starting material for the TCR library. Arm-PCR of CDR3 regions with iRepertoire HTBI primers generated TCR beta libraries. TCRdb used MiXCR to reprocess the multiplex PCR reads, holding one entry per CDR3 protein. The repertoire holds some 410,000 distinct CDR3 sequences, with over 15% as singletons. Separately, the same data were catalogued under a study of T cells in Graves' hyperthyroidism and ophthalmopathy.

The sample in question was peripheral blood mononuclear cells (PBMCs), obtained at new diagnosis, from a patient treated with antithyroid drugs. The receptors were gathered from a young woman with Graves disease.

The genes are TRBV7-2 and TRBJ2-3; D unclear. CDR1 SGHTA and CDR2 FQGNSA come from the germline V gene. The CDR3 contains 14 residues. Trimming cost V 0 bases and J 6 bases, with 10 bases left between them. CDR3: CASSLAEYRDTQYF. In DNA, the CDR3 is TGTGCCAGCAGCTTAGCGGAGTATCGGGATACGCAGTATTTT. Looking up the rest from reference TRBV7-2 and TRBJ2-3 gives the full variable domain: GAGVSQSPSNKVTEKGKDVELRCDPISGHTALYWYRQSLGQGLEFLIYFQGNSAPDKSGLPSDRFSAERTGGSVSTLTIQRTQQEDSAVYLCASSLAEYRDTQYFGPGTRLTVL.

In its sample, this clonotype was seen many times. This sequence joins TRBV20-1 and TRBJ2-5; TRBD2 is a possible D gene (6 bases). The length of the CDR3 is 16 residues. Per germline, CDR1 DFQATT and CDR2 SNEGSKA (reference sequence). The germline V and J ends were trimmed by 2 bases and 2 bases, with 18 bases remaining between them. CDR3 region: CSARRVGSPDQETQYF. CDR3 coding DNA: TGCAGTGCTAGACGGGTCGGGAGTCCGGATCAAGAGACCCAGTACTTC.

This clonotype was counted many times. The genes are TRBV27 and TRBJ2-1; the match to TRBD1 covers 10 bases. Germline assignment: CDR1 MNHEY and CDR2 SMNVEV (reference sequence). The CDR3 runs 14 residues. V was pared by 10 bases and J by 7 bases, with 10 bases of the junction left unmatched. CDR3 protein: CATCPRGQGNEQFF. The CDR3, as DNA: TGTGCCACCTGTCCAAGGGGACAGGGGAATGAGCAGTTCTTC.

This clonotype was seen a few times. The chain recombines TRBV11-2 with TRBJ2-7; D remains unclear. The CDR3 loop spans 14 amino acids. V was clipped by 4 bases and J by 3 bases, with 13 bases between them. The germline CDR1 and CDR2 sequences are SGHAT and FQNNGV. CDR3 coding DNA: TGTGCCAGCAGCTCTCAACCGCGGATCTACGAGCAGTACTTC. Translating gives CASSSQPRIYEQYF.

This clonotype was picked up many times. The chain recombines TRBV28 with TRBJ2-2, with D tentatively TRBD1 (5 bases). The CDR3 consists of 13 residues. Looked up from germline, CDR1 is MDHEN and CDR2 is SYDVKM. Trimming stripped 5 bases from V and 6 bases from J, with 10 bases between. This chain's CDR3 is CASSTTGSGELFF. The DNA of the CDR3 is TGTGCCAGCAGTACCACAGGTTCCGGGGAGCTGTTTTTT.

This clonotype came up many times. The rearrangement uses TRBV28 and TRBJ2-2; possible D gene TRBD2, 6 bases. The germline gives CDR1 MDHEN, CDR2 SYDVKM. Trimming took off 5 bases at V and 2 bases at J, with 21 bases between the two ends. The CDR3 loop spans 18 amino acids. CDR3 region: CASSMPPWGERNTGELFF. CDR3 in DNA: TGTGCCAGCAGTATGCCTCCCTGGGGGGAGAGAAACACCGGGGAGCTGTTTTTT. Based on the CDR3 plus reference TRBV28 and TRBJ2-2, the full variable domain is DVKVTQSSRYLVKRTGEKVFLECVQDMDHENMFWYRQDPGLGLRLIYFSYDVKMKEKGDIPEGYSVSREKKERFSLILESASTNQTSMYLCASSMPPWGERNTGELFFGEGSRLTVL.

This clonotype was observed many times. The J gene is TRBJ2-7, the V gene TRBV14; a possible D gene is TRBD2 (7 bases). V gave up 0 bases and J gave up 3 bases, with 21 bases separating them. Per the germline V gene, CDR1 is SGHDN and CDR2 is FVKESK. CDR3 length: 18 residues. For the CDR3, the DNA is TGTGCCAGCAGCCAAGAGCGGGGGCTAGGGGCAGGCGACTACGAGCAGTACTTC. Translated: CASSQERGLGAGDYEQYF.

This clonotype was found many times. The chain couples TRBV15 to TRBJ1-5; the D is unclear. The CDR3 loop spans 15 amino acids. CDR1 LNHNV and CDR2 YYDKDF come from the germline V gene (reference sequence). Deletions cut 0 bases from V and 6 bases from J, with 12 bases between. The CDR3: CATSRDQGFGQPQHF. CDR3 sequence (DNA): TGTGCCACCAGCAGAGATCAAGGGTTTGGTCAGCCCCAGCATTTT.

The rearrangement uses TRBV11-2 and TRBJ2-5; possibly TRBD2 for D (6 bases). Per the germline V gene, CDR1 is SGHAT and CDR2 is FQNNGV. V was cut by 3 bases and J by 5 bases, with 16 bases left in between. The CDR3 runs to 15 residues. The CDR3 reads CASSFTDGRGETQYF. The CDR3 DNA sequence: TGTGCCAGCAGCTTCACCGACGGCCGGGGGGAGACCCAGTACTTC.

This clonotype was detected a few times. The V and J genes are TRBV24-1 and TRBJ2-2, with TRBD1 as a possible D gene (6 bases). Germline V gene data show CDR1 as KGHDR and CDR2 as SFDVKD. The length of the CDR3 is 16 residues. Trimming removed 5 bases from V and 5 bases from J, with 17 bases in between. As DNA, the CDR3 is TGTGCCACCAGTGGTTCAGCCGGGACAACGACCGGGGAGCTGTTTTTT. Residues: CATSGSAGTTTGELFF.

The V gene is TRBV9, the J gene TRBJ1-1, with D unresolved. The CDR3 covers 14 residues. Per germline, CDR1 SGDLS and CDR2 YYNGEE. Deletions cut 4 bases from V and 5 bases from J, with 15 bases between. The CDR3 sequence: CASSPHRTGTEAFF. In nucleotides, the CDR3 is TGTGCCAGCAGCCCCCATAGGACGGGTACTGAAGCTTTCTTT.

This clonotype came up many times. J is TRBJ1-6 and V is TRBV2, with D perhaps TRBD1 (5 bases). The germline V gene encodes CDR1 SNHLY and CDR2 FYNNEI. The CDR3 has 13 amino acids. The ends were cut back, 6 bases at V and 6 bases at J, with 9 bases in the middle. Here the CDR3 DNA reads TGTGCCAGCAGGTTGACAGCTAATTCACCCCTCCACTTT. Translation gives CASRLTANSPLHF.

The chain employs TRBV20-1 and TRBJ1-1, with 7 bases identical to TRBD1. Germline loops: CDR1 DFQATT, CDR2 SNEGSKA (reference sequence). V lost 7 bases to trimming and J lost 5 bases; unmatched junction nucleotides: 7. The CDR3 length is 12 residues. CDR3 in amino acids: CSGSGGDTEAFF. The CDR3 coding sequence is TGCAGTGGTTCAGGGGGTGATACTGAAGCTTTCTTT.

This chain connects TRBV9 to TRBJ1-1; perhaps TRBD1 as D (5 bases). Germline-derived CDR1 and CDR2 are SGDLS and YYNGEE. V lost 1 base, J lost 1 base, and 14 bases lay in between. The CDR3 is 16 amino acids. DNA of the CDR3: TGTGCCAGCAGCGTAAGCCTAGGACAAGCGAACACTGAAGCTTTCTTT. Translated: CASSVSLGQANTEAFF.

This clonotype was seen many times. The rearrangement joins TRBV10-3 to TRBJ2-5; D perhaps matches TRBD1 (6 bases). The germline V gene encodes CDR1 ENHRY and CDR2 SYGVKD. V lost 6 bases to trimming and J lost 2 bases, with 13 bases between them. The CDR3 spans 14 residues. CDR3 region: CAISRGSRQETQYF. The CDR3 DNA reads as TGTGCCATCAGCAGGGGAAGCAGACAAGAGACCCAGTACTTC.

A remark on this clonotype: This likely reflects a read error, since a far larger clone is one base away. This chain uses TRBV3-1 with TRBJ2-1; tentative D call: TRBD2 (8 bases). The CDR3 is made up of 14 amino acids. V gave up 0 bases and J gave up 10 bases, with 13 bases separating them. Looked up from germline, CDR1 is LGHDT and CDR2 is YNNKEL (reference sequence). CDR3 sequence (DNA): TGTGCCAGCAGCCAAGATACGGGAGGGGGCGAGCAGTTCTTC. It is translated as CASSQDTGGGEQFF.

At least ten counts were recorded for this clonotype. The CDR3: CASSLGSIYEQYF. In DNA form, the CDR3 reads TGTGCCAGCAGCTTAGGGTCGATCTACGAGCAGTACTTC. The chain has TRBV7-2 and TRBJ2-7; D not certain. V shed 1 base and J shed 3 bases, with 7 bases lying between them. Germline CDR1 SGHTA, CDR2 FQGNSA. The CDR3 sequence is 13 residues long.

Worth noting for this clonotype: A read error may explain this, as a much larger clone is one base away. V gene TRBV5-1 combines with J gene TRBJ2-7; D is undetermined. Germline V gene sequence: CDR1 SGHRS, CDR2 YFSETQ. This CDR3 has 11 amino acids. The CDR3 DNA sequence: TGCGCCAGCAGCTGGAACTACGAGCAGTGCTTC. Protein: CASSWNYEQCF.

This clonotype occurred many times. The chain recombines TRBV3-1 with TRBJ2-7; D tentatively reads TRBD1 or TRBD2 (5 bases each). The length of the CDR3 is 14 residues. CDR1 and CDR2 (germline): LGHDT, YNNKEL (reference sequence). Trimming shortened V by 4 bases and J by 6 bases, and 16 bases separated the two germline ends. CDR3 region: CASSLRDDCCEQYF. DNA of the CDR3: TGTGCCAGCAGCCTCCGGGACGACTGCTGCGAGCAGTACTTC.

V gene TRBV7-9 combines with J gene TRBJ2-3; 13 bases agree with TRBD2. The V gene's germline CDR1 is SEHNR and CDR2 FQNEAQ (reference sequence). Germline trimming cut 5 bases from V and 5 bases from J; bases unmatched to any gene: 13. This CDR3 region has 18 residues. CDR3 loop: CASSRPLGLAGELDTQYF. CDR3 DNA: TGTGCCAGCAGCAGACCCCTAGGACTAGCGGGAGAGTTAGATACGCAGTATTTT. Variable domain in full (rest from reference TRBV7-9 and TRBJ2-3): DTGVSQNPRHKITKRGQNVTFRCDPISEHNRLYWYRQTLGQGPEFLTYFQNEAQLEKSRLLSDRFSAERPKGSFSTLEIQRTEQGDSAMYLCASSRPLGLAGELDTQYFGPGTRLTVL.

This clonotype was seen repeatedly, ten times or more. This chain uses TRBV20-1 with TRBJ2-1; TRBD2 might be the D (6 bases). Trimming pared 1 base from V and 4 bases from J, leaving 14 bases between. This CDR3 spans 15 amino acids. Germline CDR1 is DFQATT and CDR2 is SNEGSKA (reference sequence). CDR3 amino acids: CSARVGAGGYNEQFF. The CDR3 DNA reads as TGCAGTGCTAGAGTGGGAGCGGGTGGGTACAATGAGCAGTTCTTC.

The chain has TRBV15 and TRBJ2-5, with unresolved D. V lost 0 bases, J lost 1 base, and 9 bases lay in between. Germline CDR1 is LNHNV and CDR2 is YYDKDF (reference sequence). The length of the CDR3 is 15 residues. The chain's CDR3 is CATSRDLNGQETQYF. The CDR3 coding sequence is TGTGCCACCAGCAGAGATTTGAACGGCCAAGAGACCCAGTACTTC.